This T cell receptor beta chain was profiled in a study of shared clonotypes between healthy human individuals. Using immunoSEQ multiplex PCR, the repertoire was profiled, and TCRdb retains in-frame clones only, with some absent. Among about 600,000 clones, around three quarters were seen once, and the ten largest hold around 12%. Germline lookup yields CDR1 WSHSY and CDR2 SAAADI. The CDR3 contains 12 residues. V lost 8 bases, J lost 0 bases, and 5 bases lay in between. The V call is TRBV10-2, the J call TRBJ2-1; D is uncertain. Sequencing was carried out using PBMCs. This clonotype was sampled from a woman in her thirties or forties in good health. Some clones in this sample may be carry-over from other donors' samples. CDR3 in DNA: TGCGCCAGCTGGTCCTCCTACAATGAGCAGTTCTTC. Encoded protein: CASWSSYNEQFF.